The sequence of this TCR beta chain was determined in a study of blood T cell repertoires in COVID-19. Background on the study: Researchers got acute and convalescent COVID-19 samples from the United States, Italy and Spain.

The table lists this clone with a count of one. The CDR3 has 14 residues. The germline gives CDR1 LNHDA, CDR2 SQIVND (reference sequence). Trimming pared 5 bases from V and 7 bases from J, leaving 16 bases between. Original processing methods: Nucleated cell number was recorded as an estimate derived from reference gene primer amplification. Using immunoSEQ multiplex PCR, the repertoire was profiled, and TCRdb retains in-frame clones only, with some absent. From that table come the V and J calls and clone size; the DNA was used to work out D and trimming. This sample has 200,000 to 300,000 clones; approximately 88% occur once, and the top ten carry 2% to 3%.

What was sequenced was PBMCs or T cells enriched from blood (not recorded which). This clonotype was obtained from a woman in her 40s with acute COVID-19. V usage is TRBV19 and J usage is TRBJ2-3, with D tentatively TRBD1 (6 bases). The CDR3 here is CASSPRGTPHTQYF. DNA of the CDR3: TGTGCCAGTAGTCCAAGGGGGACGCCCCATACGCAGTATTTT.